These 23 T cell receptor beta chains share one sample of origin, sequenced in a study of PD-1 blockade in classical Hodgkin lymphoma. Generated by immunoSEQ multiplex PCR, the TCRdb table keeps only in-frame clones and is missing some. The repertoire has tens of thousands of clones, more than 65% of them found once; the top ten carry 3.5% to 4.5%. Every patient had relapsed following autologous stem cell transplantation, and cohorts differed in brentuximab vedotin exposure. Sequenced material: peripheral blood mononuclear cells (PBMCs), taken before the second cycle of nivolumab. These receptor sequences come from a human donor with classical Hodgkin lymphoma.

The gene calls are TRBV19 and TRBJ1-1; D is unclear. Per germline, CDR1 LNHDA and CDR2 SQIVND (reference sequence). Trimming pared 7 bases from V and 3 bases from J, leaving 18 bases between. The CDR3 has 15 residues. Here the CDR3 reads CASTDRRGLDTEAFF. Written as DNA, the CDR3 is TGTGCCAGTACCGATAGACGCGGTTTAGACACTGAAGCTTTCTTT.

This clone is deemed medium-sized. V is TRBV6-1 and J is TRBJ1-3, with D perhaps matching TRBD1 (6 bases). This CDR3 comprises 14 residues. Trimming removed 7 bases from V and 2 bases from J, with 12 bases in between. The V gene's germline CDR1 is MNHNS and CDR2 SASEGT. The CDR3 protein is CASKRTGTGNTIYF. In nucleotides, the CDR3 is TGTGCCAGCAAACGAACAGGGACTGGAAACACCATATATTTT.

Only a few counts were recorded for this clone. V and J are TRBV19 and TRBJ2-1; TRBD2 matches at 10 bases. Trimming at V came to 3 bases and at J to 7 bases, leaving 12 bases not matched to a gene. The CDR3 runs to 17 residues. CDR1 and CDR2 from the germline V gene are LNHDA and SQIVND (reference sequence). CDR3 in DNA: TGTGCCAGTAGTATTAGAAGCGGGAGGGGGCCTAGGAATGAGCAGTTCTTC. The encoded protein is CASSIRSGRGPRNEQFF.

The chain uses TRBV5-1 and TRBJ2-3; 10 nucleotides agree with TRBD2. CDR1 is SGHRS and CDR2 is YFSETQ in the germline V gene. The CDR3 contains 19 residues. Trimming took 0 bases from V and 2 from J; bases not matched to a gene: 12. CDR3 DNA: TGCGCCAGCAGCTTGGCCCGAGGCCTGGGACTAGCGCCCACAGATACGCAGTATTTT. Its protein product is CASSLARGLGLAPTDTQYF.

The chain combines TRBV5-4 with TRBJ2-1; 15 bases agree with TRBD2. This CDR3 region has 16 residues. The V and J ends lost 4 bases and 4 bases, in that order; junction bases with no gene match: 3. Germline V gives CDR1 SGHNT, CDR2 YYREEE (reference sequence). The chain's CDR3 is CASSMGLAGGYNEQFF. The CDR3 region has the DNA TGTGCCAGCAGCATGGGACTAGCGGGGGGTTACAATGAGCAGTTCTTC.

This clone was counted a few times. The chain carries TRBV9 and TRBJ2-1; D possibly uses TRBD1 or TRBD2 (6 bases each). This CDR3 spans 14 amino acids. The V end was cut by 0 bases, the J end by 6 bases, with 10 bases between. The V gene's germline CDR1 is SGDLS and CDR2 YYNGEE. Here the CDR3 reads CASSVASGANEQFF. The CDR3 DNA follows: TGTGCCAGCAGCGTAGCGTCGGGGGCCAATGAGCAGTTCTTC. Full variable domain (missing parts from reference TRBV9 and TRBJ2-1): DSGVTQTPKHLITATGQRVTLRCSPRSGDLSVYWYQQSLDQGLQFLIQYYNGEERAKGNILERFSAQQFPDLHSELNLSSLELGDSALYFCASSVASGANEQFFGPGTRLTVL.

The chain combines TRBV7-8 with TRBJ1-1; D may be TRBD1 (5 bases). From germline, CDR1 is SGHVS and CDR2 FQNEAQ. The CDR3 is 16 amino acids. Trimming left V 0 bases short and J 5 bases short, with 16 bases between. In nucleotides, the CDR3 is TGTGCCAGCAGCTTAGCCCCAAGGGGAAGTGGGACTGAAGCTTTCTTT. This gives the protein CASSLAPRGSGTEAFF.

The gene calls are TRBV30 and TRBJ2-3; possible D gene TRBD1, 7 bases. The ends were cut back, 1 base at V and 5 bases at J, with 19 bases in the middle. CDR1 is GTSNPN, CDR2 SVGIG, per germline (reference sequence). This CDR3 is 16 amino acids long. The CDR3 protein is CAWSAAFRGVGDTQYF. Here the CDR3 DNA reads TGTGCCTGGAGTGCCGCTTTCAGGGGGGTTGGAGATACGCAGTATTTT.

The chain uses TRBV5-1 and TRBJ2-2; D ambiguous. The length of the CDR3 is 15 residues. Germline loops: CDR1 SGHRS, CDR2 YFSETQ. V was shortened by 1 base and J by 1 base, with 8 bases between the two germline ends. CDR3 DNA: TGCGCCAGCAGCTTGCCCCAAGGGAACACCGGGGAGCTGTTTTTT. As protein: CASSLPQGNTGELFF.

The chain employs TRBV7-9 and TRBJ2-5, with 7 bases lining up with TRBD1. The V gene end was trimmed by 3 bases and the J gene end by 2 bases; junction bases not matched to a gene: 3. This CDR3 has 14 residues. CDR1 SEHNR and CDR2 FQNEAQ come from the germline V gene (reference sequence). CDR3 loop: CASSFSGGQETQYF. The CDR3 DNA reads as TGTGCCAGCAGCTTCTCAGGGGGACAAGAGACCCAGTACTTC.

The rearrangement uses TRBV5-1 and TRBJ2-3; 9 bases agree with TRBD1. V gave up 4 bases and J gave up 5 bases; unmatched junction bases: 8. This CDR3 is 15 amino acids long. CDR1 is SGHRS, CDR2 YFSETQ, per germline. The CDR3: CASSTGTGNRDTQYF. The DNA of the CDR3 is TGCGCCAGCAGCACCGGGACAGGGAATAGAGATACGCAGTATTTT.

This clone was seen once. The V call is TRBV5-5, the J call TRBJ1-1, with 10 bases that match TRBD1. CDR1 is SGHKS, CDR2 YYEKEE, per germline (reference sequence). Trimming removed 2 bases from V and 3 bases from J; junction bases left unmatched: 10. This CDR3 has 17 residues. CDR3 loop: CASSLRDRGYVDTEAFF. As DNA, the CDR3 is TGTGCCAGCAGCTTACGGGACAGGGGATATGTTGACACTGAAGCTTTCTTT.

The rearrangement links TRBV18 to TRBJ2-1, with a tentative D call TRBD1 (5 bases). The germline V gene has CDR1 KGHSH and CDR2 LQKENI. The CDR3 runs 17 residues. The V end was cut by 4 bases, the J end by 3 bases, with 19 bases between. CDR3 DNA: TGTGCCAGCTCACTTATGACGGGCCAGGGCCGCTACAATGAGCAGTTCTTC. It yields the protein CASSLMTGQGRYNEQFF.

The chain couples TRBV11-2 to TRBJ2-3, with 7 nucleotides matching TRBD2. V lost 5 bases to trimming and J lost 2 bases; unmatched junction nucleotides: 10. Per the germline V gene, CDR1 is SGHAT and CDR2 is FQNNGV. This CDR3 comprises 16 residues. The CDR3 region has the DNA TGTGCCAGCAGCCCACCCGTAGCGGGTTTCACAGATACGCAGTATTTT. Protein product: CASSPPVAGFTDTQYF.

The CDR3 region is CASSSSTLVEQYF. The CDR3 nucleotides read TGTGCCAGCAGCTCGTCCACCCTCGTCGAGCAGTACTTC. V and J are TRBV7-2 and TRBJ2-7, with no clear D. Per germline, CDR1 SGHTA and CDR2 FQGNSA. This CDR3 is 13 amino acids long. V was cut by 4 bases and J by 6 bases, with 13 bases left in between.

The chain recombines TRBV6-5 with TRBJ2-5; D tentatively fits TRBD1 or TRBD2 (5 bases each). The ends were cut back, 2 bases at V and 3 bases at J, with 13 bases in the middle. The CDR3 loop spans 15 amino acids. Per germline, CDR1 MNHEY and CDR2 SVGAGI. The CDR3 DNA sequence: TGTGCCAGCAGTTACACCGCGTGGGGGAAAGAGACCCAGTACTTC. Translation gives CASSYTAWGKETQYF.

The sample holds one count of this clone. The V and J genes are TRBV5-1 and TRBJ2-7, with D hard to call. This CDR3 is built from 15 residues. Between the trimmed V and J ends, which lost 7 bases and 0 bases, there was a span of 17 bases. Looked up from germline, CDR1 is SGHRS and CDR2 is YFSETQ. The CDR3 coding sequence is TGCGCCAGCCGCCCTTTACACGGAAGCTCCTACGAGCAGTACTTC. This translates into CASRPLHGSSYEQYF.

The rearrangement links TRBV5-6 to TRBJ2-1, with unresolved D. Germline V gene lookup returns CDR1 SGHDT and CDR2 YYEEEE. The CDR3 extends over 12 amino acids. Trimming pared 1 base from V and 6 bases from J, leaving 5 bases between. CDR3: CASSLRANEQFF. As DNA, the CDR3 is TGTGCCAGCAGCTTGAGGGCCAATGAGCAGTTCTTC.

V gene TRBV18 combines with J gene TRBJ2-3; TRBD2 agrees at 8 bases. The junction had 8 bases not matched to a gene; V was cut back by 3 bases and J by 3 bases. From germline, CDR1 is KGHSH and CDR2 LQKENI. This CDR3 has 16 residues. The CDR3 loop is CASSPLGGASTDTQYF. The CDR3 bases are TGTGCCAGCTCACCCCTCGGGGGGGCTTCAACAGATACGCAGTATTTT.

The V call is TRBV13, the J call TRBJ1-2; D gene unclear. V dropped 2 bases and J dropped 4 bases, with 8 bases sitting between them. The germline gives CDR1 PRHDT, CDR2 FYEKMQ (reference sequence). This CDR3 contains 13 residues. CDR3 protein: CASSLQGVYGYTF. CDR3 DNA sequence: TGTGCCAGCAGCTTACAAGGCGTCTATGGCTACACCTTC.

The chain recombines TRBV29-1 with TRBJ2-7; D remains ambiguous. The CDR3 consists of 11 residues. With 7 bases removed from V and 2 bases from J, the gap between germline ends came to 9 bases. From germline, CDR1 is SQVTM and CDR2 ANQGSEA. The CDR3 protein is CSALLAYEQYF. CDR3 sequence (DNA): TGCAGCGCCTTGCTCGCCTACGAGCAGTACTTC.

The chain has TRBV7-8 and TRBJ2-3, with 12 nucleotides matching TRBD2. The V gene's germline CDR1 is SGHVS and CDR2 FQNEAQ. Unmatched junction bases numbered 4, after V lost 4 bases and J lost 2 bases. The CDR3 loop spans 16 amino acids. This chain's CDR3 is CASSSGLAGNTDTQYF. CDR3 coding DNA: TGTGCCAGCAGCTCTGGACTAGCGGGGAACACAGATACGCAGTATTTT.

V usage is TRBV6-5 and J usage is TRBJ2-6; the D gene is possibly TRBD1 (6 bases). The length of the CDR3 is 15 residues. The germline V and J ends were trimmed by 5 bases and 2 bases, with 10 bases remaining between them. Germline CDR1 is MNHEY and CDR2 is SVGAGI. This chain's CDR3 is CASSVQGTGANVLTF. The CDR3 nucleotides read TGTGCCAGCAGTGTACAGGGAACTGGGGCCAACGTCCTGACTTTC.